This TCR beta chain was retrieved from a study of blood T cell repertoires in COVID-19. Overall study context: Sites across the United States, Italy and Spain contributed samples from acute and convalescent COVID-19. PBMCs, B-cell-depleted T cells, or T cells were the source of the cDNA or gDNA that made up the material.

In the authors' methods: Amplification of reference gene primers was used by the study to estimate nucleated cell counts. Libraries were prepared by immunoSEQ multiplex PCR; TCRdb keeps only in-frame clonotypes and omits some of them. V and J calls plus clone size are reproduced from that table; the DNA served to infer D and trimming. The data show some 91,000 clones, with 70% to 85% seen just once and around 7% held by the top ten. The CDR3 spans 14 residues. Trimming cost V 3 bases and J 4 bases, with 11 bases left between them. Germline CDR1 and CDR2: SGHRS and YFSETQ. The rearrangement uses TRBV5-1 and TRBJ1-5, with D maybe TRBD1 (6 bases). Sample: peripheral blood. The sequence was obtained from a man in his 70s with acute or convalescent COVID-19. This chain's CDR3 is CASSWGTPNQPQHF. DNA for the CDR3: TGCGCCAGCAGCTGGGGGACACCTAATCAGCCCCAGCATTTT.